These T cell receptor beta chains were read from a single sample in a study of cytomegalovirus exposure and HLA in healthy donors. The method was immunoSEQ multiplex PCR; TCRdb's version includes in-frame clones alone and lacks a portion of them. The data show 170,000 or so clones, about 85% seen once. Material for sequencing was PBMCs. These receptors all stem from a man between 18 and 35 years old in good health and CMV-seronegative. The CDR3 runs from the conserved cysteine through the conserved F or W. The order of the fields is clone size, J gene, V gene, D gene, CDR3 protein, CDR3 DNA. A D gene is named only where the DNA matches it firmly. Rows may omit the clone size; those that give it use once, few, many or a size class.

clone size: -
J gene: TRBJ1-1
V gene: TRBV10-3
D gene: -
CDR3 protein: CAISPTGNTEAFF
CDR3 DNA: TGTGCCATCAGCCCGACAGGGAACACTGAAGCTTTCTTT

clone size: -
J gene: TRBJ2-1
V gene: TRBV7-2
D gene: -
CDR3 protein: CASRPGGSYNEQFF
CDR3 DNA: TGTGCCAGCAGACCCGGGGGCTCCTACAATGAGCAGTTCTTC

clone size: -
J gene: TRBJ2-7
V gene: TRBV5-6
D gene: TRBD1
CDR3 protein: CASTLIRDSSYEQYF
CDR3 DNA: TGTGCCAGCACCCTAATCCGGGACAGTTCCTACGAGCAGTACTTC

clone size: -
J gene: TRBJ2-7
V gene: TRBV15
D gene: -
CDR3 protein: CATSRASGGGEPYEQYF
CDR3 DNA: TGTGCCACCAGCAGAGCCTCAGGTGGCGGGGAGCCCTACGAGCAGTACTTC

clone size: -
J gene: TRBJ2-7
V gene: TRBV4-1
D gene: -
CDR3 protein: CASSTGLSSYEQYF
CDR3 DNA: TGCGCCAGCAGCACAGGCTTGAGCTCCTACGAGCAGTACTTC

clone size: -
J gene: TRBJ1-5
V gene: TRBV7-9
D gene: -
CDR3 protein: CASSQGNQPQHF
CDR3 DNA: TGTGCCAGCAGCCAGGGGAATCAGCCCCAGCATTTT

clone size: -
J gene: TRBJ2-5
V gene: TRBV4-2
D gene: TRBD2
CDR3 protein: CASSRRGVETQYF
CDR3 DNA: TGTGCCAGCAGCCGGCGGGGGGTTGAGACCCAGTACTTC

clone size: -
J gene: TRBJ1-4
V gene: TRBV29-1
D gene: TRBD1
CDR3 protein: CSVMDRGRVEKLFF
CDR3 DNA: TGCAGCGTCATGGACAGGGGGCGGGTTGAAAAACTGTTTTTT

clone size: -
J gene: TRBJ2-1
V gene: TRBV9
D gene: -
CDR3 protein: CASSVGGAPVHEQFF
CDR3 DNA: TGTGCCAGCAGCGTGGGGGGTGCCCCGGTCCATGAGCAGTTCTTC

clone size: -
J gene: TRBJ2-3
V gene: TRBV27
D gene: -
CDR3 protein: CASTSPGSDTQYF
CDR3 DNA: TGTGCCAGCACCTCACCAGGGTCAGATACGCAGTATTTT

clone size: -
J gene: TRBJ1-6
V gene: TRBV5-6
D gene: -
CDR3 protein: CASSLGGSPYNSPLHF
CDR3 DNA: TGTGCCAGCAGCTTGGGGGGCAGTCCCTATAATTCACCCCTCCACTTT

clone size: -
J gene: TRBJ1-4
V gene: TRBV19
D gene: TRBD1
CDR3 protein: CASSGQGKQEKLFF
CDR3 DNA: TGTGCCAGTAGTGGACAGGGTAAGCAAGAAAAACTGTTTTTT

clone size: -
J gene: TRBJ2-1
V gene: TRBV5-5
D gene: TRBD1
CDR3 protein: CAGSLDRLFNEQFF
CDR3 DNA: TGTGCCGGCAGCTTGGACAGGCTGTTCAATGAGCAGTTCTTC

clone size: -
J gene: TRBJ2-7
V gene: TRBV5-1
D gene: -
CDR3 protein: CASNDGQTYEQYF
CDR3 DNA: TGCGCCAGCAACGATGGTCAGACCTACGAGCAGTACTTC

clone size: -
J gene: TRBJ2-1
V gene: TRBV6-6
D gene: TRBD1
CDR3 protein: CASSYSGRGFEQFF
CDR3 DNA: TGTGCCAGCAGTTACTCCGGCAGGGGGTTTGAGCAGTTCTTC

clone size: -
J gene: TRBJ2-6
V gene: TRBV9
D gene: -
CDR3 protein: CASSPDGGTGANVLTF
CDR3 DNA: TGTGCCAGCAGCCCTGACGGGGGTACTGGGGCCAACGTCCTGACTTTC

clone size: -
J gene: TRBJ2-3
V gene: TRBV4-1
D gene: -
CDR3 protein: CASSLGPDTDTQYF
CDR3 DNA: TGCGCCAGCAGCCTGGGGCCAGACACAGATACGCAGTATTTT

clone size: -
J gene: TRBJ2-3
V gene: TRBV28
D gene: TRBD1
CDR3 protein: CASSQTGISTDTQYF
CDR3 DNA: TGTGCCAGCAGTCAGACAGGGATTTCCACAGATACGCAGTATTTT

clone size: -
J gene: TRBJ1-1
V gene: TRBV6-6
D gene: TRBD1
CDR3 protein: CASSYQQGANTEAFF
CDR3 DNA: TGTGCCAGCAGTTACCAGCAGGGGGCTAACACTGAAGCTTTCTTT

clone size: -
J gene: TRBJ1-4
V gene: TRBV18
D gene: -
CDR3 protein: CASSPNLGGRGEKLFF
CDR3 DNA: TGTGCCAGCTCACCAAACCTCGGGGGGCGCGGTGAAAAACTGTTTTTT

clone size: -
J gene: TRBJ1-1
V gene: TRBV5-1
D gene: -
CDR3 protein: CASSFGGPTEAFF
CDR3 DNA: TGCGCCAGCAGCTTCGGGGGGCCCACTGAAGCTTTCTTT

clone size: -
J gene: TRBJ1-5
V gene: TRBV7-2
D gene: -
CDR3 protein: CASSLDSSPYQPQHF
CDR3 DNA: TGTGCCAGCAGCTTAGACAGTTCTCCCTATCAGCCCCAGCATTTT

clone size: -
J gene: TRBJ1-6
V gene: TRBV2
D gene: -
CDR3 protein: CATLTLNSPLHF
CDR3 DNA: TGTGCCACCTTAACCCTAAATTCACCCCTCCACTTT

clone size: -
J gene: TRBJ2-2
V gene: TRBV11-2
D gene: -
CDR3 protein: CASSLGGPPTGELFF
CDR3 DNA: TGTGCCAGCAGCTTGGGGGGGCCTCCCACCGGGGAGCTGTTTTTT

clone size: -
J gene: TRBJ2-7
V gene: TRBV7-3
D gene: TRBD1
CDR3 protein: CASSQGTGSEQYF
CDR3 DNA: TGTGCCAGCAGCCAGGGGACAGGGAGCGAGCAGTACTTC

clone size: once
J gene: TRBJ2-5
V gene: TRBV7-3
D gene: TRBD2
CDR3 protein: CASSFGGAQETQYF
CDR3 DNA: TGTGCCAGCAGCTTCGGGGGGGCTCAAGAGACCCAGTACTTC

clone size: -
J gene: TRBJ2-2
V gene: TRBV7-2
D gene: TRBD2
CDR3 protein: CASSLGQASGSLGELFF
CDR3 DNA: TGTGCCAGCAGCTTAGGACAGGCTAGCGGGAGTCTCGGGGAGCTGTTTTTT

clone size: -
J gene: TRBJ2-7
V gene: TRBV4-1
D gene: TRBD2
CDR3 protein: CASRLGLAGANEQYF
CDR3 DNA: TGCGCCAGCAGGCTGGGACTAGCGGGAGCCAACGAGCAGTACTTC

clone size: once
J gene: TRBJ1-5
V gene: TRBV7-9
D gene: -
CDR3 protein: CASSPGGGAVTNQPQHF
CDR3 DNA: TGTGCCAGCAGCCCGGGGGGGGGAGCGGTGACAAATCAGCCCCAGCATTTT

clone size: few
J gene: TRBJ1-6
V gene: TRBV2
D gene: TRBD1
CDR3 protein: CASSPAGTGHSPLHF
CDR3 DNA: TGTGCCAGCAGTCCTGCCGGGACAGGGCATTCACCCCTCCACTTT

clone size: -
J gene: TRBJ2-2
V gene: TRBV5-4
D gene: TRBD1
CDR3 protein: CASSPRDRAYTGELFF
CDR3 DNA: TGTGCCAGCAGCCCCCGGGACAGGGCTTACACCGGGGAGCTGTTTTTT

clone size: -
J gene: TRBJ2-7
V gene: TRBV5-1
D gene: TRBD1
CDR3 protein: CASSSGQGAAEQYF
CDR3 DNA: TGCGCCAGCAGCTCGGGACAGGGGGCGGCCGAGCAGTACTTC

clone size: -
J gene: TRBJ2-3
V gene: TRBV7-9
D gene: TRBD1
CDR3 protein: CASSSAGGATDTQYF
CDR3 DNA: TGTGCCAGCAGCTCCGCAGGGGGCGCGACAGATACGCAGTATTTT

clone size: -
J gene: TRBJ2-7
V gene: TRBV5-1
D gene: -
CDR3 protein: CASSLQEGPHEQYF
CDR3 DNA: TGCGCCAGCAGCTTGCAGGAGGGGCCCCACGAGCAGTACTTC

clone size: -
J gene: TRBJ1-3
V gene: TRBV28
D gene: -
CDR3 protein: CASSLPDISGNTIYF
CDR3 DNA: TGTGCCAGCAGTTTACCGGACATATCTGGAAACACCATATATTTT

clone size: -
J gene: TRBJ1-3
V gene: TRBV27
D gene: -
CDR3 protein: CASSRNSQAGNTIYF
CDR3 DNA: TGTGCCAGCAGCAGGAACAGTCAGGCTGGAAACACCATATATTTT

clone size: -
J gene: TRBJ2-3
V gene: TRBV20-1
D gene: TRBD2
CDR3 protein: CSAPGGGTQYF
CDR3 DNA: TGCAGTGCCCCCGGGGGGGGTACGCAGTATTTT

clone size: -
J gene: TRBJ2-3
V gene: TRBV4-3
D gene: -
CDR3 protein: CASSQTAGVITDTQYF
CDR3 DNA: TGCGCCAGCAGCCAAACAGCGGGCGTGATTACAGATACGCAGTATTTT

clone size: -
J gene: TRBJ1-1
V gene: TRBV5-1
D gene: -
CDR3 protein: CASSFPRGDMNTEAFF
CDR3 DNA: TGCGCCAGCAGCTTTCCCAGGGGCGACATGAACACTGAAGCTTTCTTT

clone size: -
J gene: TRBJ2-5
V gene: TRBV5-4
D gene: -
CDR3 protein: CASSLGAGGGETQYF
CDR3 DNA: TGTGCCAGCAGCTTGGGAGCGGGTGGCGGGGAGACCCAGTACTTC

clone size: -
J gene: TRBJ2-1
V gene: TRBV25-1
D gene: TRBD2
CDR3 protein: CASSEFGRAQNEQFF
CDR3 DNA: TGTGCCAGCAGTGAATTCGGGAGGGCCCAGAATGAGCAGTTCTTC

clone size: once
J gene: TRBJ2-7
V gene: TRBV28
D gene: TRBD1
CDR3 protein: CASSLWGPGQGSYEQYF
CDR3 DNA: TGTGCCAGCAGTTTATGGGGACCGGGACAGGGGTCCTACGAGCAGTACTTC

clone size: few
J gene: TRBJ2-7
V gene: TRBV5-6
D gene: TRBD2
CDR3 protein: CASSPRGVYTSYEQYF
CDR3 DNA: TGTGCCAGCAGCCCACGGGGGGTTTACACCTCCTACGAGCAGTACTTC

clone size: -
J gene: TRBJ1-1
V gene: TRBV28
D gene: TRBD1
CDR3 protein: CASSARSGQGRLEAFF
CDR3 DNA: TGTGCCAGCAGTGCACGCTCGGGACAGGGGCGACTTGAAGCTTTCTTT

clone size: -
J gene: TRBJ2-1
V gene: TRBV9
D gene: TRBD2
CDR3 protein: CASSPLAGGQGEQFF
CDR3 DNA: TGTGCCAGCAGCCCCTTAGCGGGAGGGCAGGGTGAGCAGTTCTTC

clone size: -
J gene: TRBJ2-7
V gene: TRBV27
D gene: -
CDR3 protein: CASSDGAPYEQYF
CDR3 DNA: TGTGCCAGCAGTGATGGGGCCCCCTACGAGCAGTACTTC

clone size: -
J gene: TRBJ2-5
V gene: TRBV18
D gene: -
CDR3 protein: CASSTRGATSGAQETQYF
CDR3 DNA: TGTGCCAGCTCGACCCGGGGGGCGACCAGCGGGGCACAAGAGACCCAGTACTTC

clone size: -
J gene: TRBJ1-5
V gene: TRBV2
D gene: TRBD1
CDR3 protein: CASSLQGGNQPQHF
CDR3 DNA: TGTGCCAGCAGCCTACAGGGGGGCAATCAGCCCCAGCATTTT

clone size: -
J gene: TRBJ2-1
V gene: TRBV28
D gene: -
CDR3 protein: CASSPQRGQGNEQFF
CDR3 DNA: TGTGCCAGCAGTCCCCAGCGGGGCCAGGGGAATGAGCAGTTCTTC

clone size: -
J gene: TRBJ2-7
V gene: TRBV10-3
D gene: TRBD1
CDR3 protein: CAISLPGQGTYEQYF
CDR3 DNA: TGTGCCATCAGTCTCCCGGGACAGGGAACCTACGAGCAGTACTTC

clone size: -
J gene: TRBJ2-7
V gene: TRBV7-9
D gene: TRBD2
CDR3 protein: CSSSLGLAGGYGGRHEQYF
CDR3 DNA: TGTTCCAGCAGCCTAGGACTAGCGGGAGGATATGGGGGGCGGCACGAGCAGTACTTC

clone size: -
J gene: TRBJ1-5
V gene: TRBV15
D gene: -
CDR3 protein: CATSMTTRSGFWPQHF
CDR3 DNA: TGTGCCACCAGCATGACGACAAGGAGCGGGTTTTGGCCCCAGCATTTT

clone size: once
J gene: TRBJ2-5
V gene: TRBV5-4
D gene: -
CDR3 protein: CASLKRGSSETQYF
CDR3 DNA: TGTGCCAGCCTTAAAAGGGGGAGTTCGGAGACCCAGTACTTC

clone size: -
J gene: TRBJ2-1
V gene: TRBV18
D gene: TRBD2
CDR3 protein: CASSPGTSGRPHNEQFF
CDR3 DNA: TGTGCCAGCTCACCCGGGACTAGCGGGAGGCCTCACAATGAGCAGTTCTTC

clone size: -
J gene: TRBJ2-3
V gene: TRBV2
D gene: -
CDR3 protein: CASSPGVVVTDTQYF
CDR3 DNA: TGTGCCAGCAGCCCCGGGGTGGTCGTCACAGATACGCAGTATTTT

clone size: -
J gene: TRBJ1-4
V gene: TRBV18
D gene: -
CDR3 protein: CASSEGRTNEKLFF
CDR3 DNA: TGTGCCAGCTCCGAAGGACGGACAAATGAAAAACTGTTTTTT

clone size: -
J gene: TRBJ2-1
V gene: TRBV28
D gene: TRBD1
CDR3 protein: CASSPGQGVDNEQFF
CDR3 DNA: TGTGCCAGCAGTCCGGGACAGGGGGTTGATAATGAGCAGTTCTTC

clone size: many
J gene: TRBJ2-1
V gene: TRBV28
D gene: TRBD2
CDR3 protein: CASRPAGLNNEQFF
CDR3 DNA: TGTGCCAGCAGGCCAGCGGGGTTGAACAATGAGCAGTTCTTC

clone size: -
J gene: TRBJ2-2
V gene: TRBV29-1
D gene: -
CDR3 protein: CSQKGDTGELFF
CDR3 DNA: TGCAGCCAAAAAGGGGACACCGGGGAGCTGTTTTTT